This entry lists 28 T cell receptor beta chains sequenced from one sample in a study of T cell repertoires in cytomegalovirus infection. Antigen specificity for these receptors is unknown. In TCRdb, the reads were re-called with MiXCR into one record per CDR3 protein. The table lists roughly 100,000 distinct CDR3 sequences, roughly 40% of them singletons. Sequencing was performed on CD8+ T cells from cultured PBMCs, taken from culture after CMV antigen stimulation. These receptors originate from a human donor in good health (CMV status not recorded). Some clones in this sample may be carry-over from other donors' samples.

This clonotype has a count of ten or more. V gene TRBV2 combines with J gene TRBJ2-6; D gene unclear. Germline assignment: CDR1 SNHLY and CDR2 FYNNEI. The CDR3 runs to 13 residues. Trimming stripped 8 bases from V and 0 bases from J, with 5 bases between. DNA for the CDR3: TGTGCCAGCTCCGGCTCTGGGGCCAACGTCCTGACTTTC. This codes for CASSGSGANVLTF.

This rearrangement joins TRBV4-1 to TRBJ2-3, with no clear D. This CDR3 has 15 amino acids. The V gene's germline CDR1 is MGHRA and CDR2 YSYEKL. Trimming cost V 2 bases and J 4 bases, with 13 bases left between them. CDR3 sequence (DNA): TGCGCCAGCAGCCAAACCCGAGGCCCAGCAGATACGCAGTATTTT. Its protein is CASSQTRGPADTQYF.

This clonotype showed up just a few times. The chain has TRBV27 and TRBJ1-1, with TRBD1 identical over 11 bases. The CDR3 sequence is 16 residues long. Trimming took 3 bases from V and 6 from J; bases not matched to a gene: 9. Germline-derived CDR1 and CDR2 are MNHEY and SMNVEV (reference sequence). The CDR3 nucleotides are TGTGCCAGCAGTTTCATTGCGGGACAGGGGGTCGCTGAAGCTTTCTTT. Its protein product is CASSFIAGQGVAEAFF.

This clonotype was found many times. The CDR3 loop reads CASSQDSSPGSGYTF. The CDR3 DNA follows: TGCGCCAGCAGCCAAGATAGCTCCCCAGGGAGCGGCTACACCTTC. The genes are TRBV4-1 and TRBJ1-2; the D gene is possibly TRBD1 (5 bases). The CDR3 is 15 residues long. CDR1 is MGHRA, CDR2 YSYEKL, per germline. The ends were cut back, 0 bases at V and 8 bases at J, with 16 bases in the middle.

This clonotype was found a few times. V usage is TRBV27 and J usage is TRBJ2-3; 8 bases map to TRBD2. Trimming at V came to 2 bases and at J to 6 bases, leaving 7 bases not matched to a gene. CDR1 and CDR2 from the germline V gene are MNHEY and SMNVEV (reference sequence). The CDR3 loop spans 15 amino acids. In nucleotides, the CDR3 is TGTGCCAGCAGTTTAACGGCGTCTAGCGGGGATACGCAGTATTTT. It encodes CASSLTASSGDTQYF.

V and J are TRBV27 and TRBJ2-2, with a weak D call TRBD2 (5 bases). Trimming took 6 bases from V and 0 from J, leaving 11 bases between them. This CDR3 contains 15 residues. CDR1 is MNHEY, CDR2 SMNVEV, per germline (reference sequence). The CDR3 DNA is TGTGCCAGCAGACCTCCGGGAACGAACACCGGGGAGCTGTTTTTT. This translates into CASRPPGTNTGELFF.

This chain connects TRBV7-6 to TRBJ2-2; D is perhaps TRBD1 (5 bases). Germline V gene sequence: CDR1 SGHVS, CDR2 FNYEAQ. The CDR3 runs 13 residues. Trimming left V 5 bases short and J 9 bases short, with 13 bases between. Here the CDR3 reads CASSAGANRELFF. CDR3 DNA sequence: TGTGCCAGCAGCGCTGGGGCAAATCGGGAGCTGTTTTTT.

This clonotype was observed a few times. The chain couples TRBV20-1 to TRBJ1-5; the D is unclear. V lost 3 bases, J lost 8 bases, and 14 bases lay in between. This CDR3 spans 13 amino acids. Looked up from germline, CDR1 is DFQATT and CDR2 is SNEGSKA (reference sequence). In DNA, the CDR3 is TGCAGTGCTAGGACCTTTATCACGGAGCCCCAGCATTTT. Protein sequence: CSARTFITEPQHF.

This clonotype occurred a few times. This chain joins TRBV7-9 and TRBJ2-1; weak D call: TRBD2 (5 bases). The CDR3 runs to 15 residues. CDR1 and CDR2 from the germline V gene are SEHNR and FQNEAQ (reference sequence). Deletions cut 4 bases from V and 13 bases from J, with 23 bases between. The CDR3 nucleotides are TGTGCCAGCAGCTCGCCCTCTCTCGCGGCGCGGACTCAGTTCTTC. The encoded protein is CASSSPSLAARTQFF.

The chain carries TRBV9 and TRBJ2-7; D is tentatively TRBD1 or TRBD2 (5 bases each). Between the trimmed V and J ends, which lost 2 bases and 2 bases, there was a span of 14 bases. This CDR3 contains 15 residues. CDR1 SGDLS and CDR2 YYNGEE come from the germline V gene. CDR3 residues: CASSVAGTAAYEQYF. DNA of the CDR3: TGTGCCAGCAGCGTGGCCGGGACGGCAGCCTACGAGCAGTACTTC.

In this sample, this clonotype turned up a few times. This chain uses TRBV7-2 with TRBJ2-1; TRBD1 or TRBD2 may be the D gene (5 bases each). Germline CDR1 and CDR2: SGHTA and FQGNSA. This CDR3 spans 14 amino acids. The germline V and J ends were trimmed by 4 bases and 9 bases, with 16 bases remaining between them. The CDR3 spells CASSSTAGSGEQFF. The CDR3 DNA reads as TGTGCCAGCAGCTCAACTGCAGGGAGCGGTGAGCAGTTCTTC.

CDR3 coding DNA: TGCAGTGCCAAGGACAGGGATACCGGGGAGCTGTTTTTT. Protein product: CSAKDRDTGELFF. V and J are TRBV20-1 and TRBJ2-2; 8 positions match TRBD1. Germline V lookup: CDR1 DFQATT, CDR2 SNEGSKA (reference sequence). V was clipped by 6 bases and J by 5 bases; unmatched bases: 5. The CDR3 runs 13 residues.

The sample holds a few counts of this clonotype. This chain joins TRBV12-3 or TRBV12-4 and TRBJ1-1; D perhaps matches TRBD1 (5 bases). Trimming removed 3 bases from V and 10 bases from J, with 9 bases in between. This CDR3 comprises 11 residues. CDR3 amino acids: CASSFGGLAFF. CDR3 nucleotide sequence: TGTGCCAGCAGTTTCGGGGGGTTAGCTTTCTTT.

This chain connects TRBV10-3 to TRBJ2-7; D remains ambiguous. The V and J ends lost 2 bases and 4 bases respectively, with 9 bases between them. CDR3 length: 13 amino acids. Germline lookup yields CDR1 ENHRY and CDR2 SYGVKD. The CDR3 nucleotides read TGTGCCATCAGTGAGAGGCTGAGTTACGAGCAGTACTTC. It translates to CAISERLSYEQYF.

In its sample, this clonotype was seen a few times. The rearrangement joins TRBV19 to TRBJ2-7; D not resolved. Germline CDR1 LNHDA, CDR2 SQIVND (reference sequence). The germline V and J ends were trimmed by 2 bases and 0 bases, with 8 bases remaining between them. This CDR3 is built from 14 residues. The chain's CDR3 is CASSIIAGSYEQYF. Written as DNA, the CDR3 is TGTGCCAGTAGTATAATCGCAGGCTCCTACGAGCAGTACTTC.

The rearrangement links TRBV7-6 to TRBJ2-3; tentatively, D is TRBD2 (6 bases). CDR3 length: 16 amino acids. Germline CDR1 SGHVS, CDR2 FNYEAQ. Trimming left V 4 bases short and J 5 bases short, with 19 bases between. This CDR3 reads CASSSTTSRLEDTQYF. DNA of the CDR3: TGTGCCAGCAGCTCGACCACTAGCAGGCTCGAAGATACGCAGTATTTT. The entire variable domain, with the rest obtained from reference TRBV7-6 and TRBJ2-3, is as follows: GAGVSQSPRYKVTKRGQDVALRCDPISGHVSLYWYRQALGQGPEFLTYFNYEAQQDKSGLPNDRFSAERPEGSISTLTIQRTEQRDSAMYRCASSSTTSRLEDTQYFGPGTRLTVL.

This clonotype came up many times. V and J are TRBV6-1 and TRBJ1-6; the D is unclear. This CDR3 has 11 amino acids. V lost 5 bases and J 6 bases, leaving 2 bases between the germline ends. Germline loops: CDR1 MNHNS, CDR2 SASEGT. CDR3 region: CASSSNSPLHF. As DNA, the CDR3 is TGTGCCAGCAGTTCTAATTCACCCCTCCACTTT.

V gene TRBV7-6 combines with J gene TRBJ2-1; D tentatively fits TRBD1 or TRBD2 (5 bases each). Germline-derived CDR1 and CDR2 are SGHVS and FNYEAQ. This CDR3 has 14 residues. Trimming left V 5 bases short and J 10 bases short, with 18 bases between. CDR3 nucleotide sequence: TGTGCCAGCAGCCTTGGGGTGGGGGACCAAGAGCAGTTCTTC. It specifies CASSLGVGDQEQFF. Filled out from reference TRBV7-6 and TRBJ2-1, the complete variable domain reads GAGVSQSPRYKVTKRGQDVALRCDPISGHVSLYWYRQALGQGPEFLTYFNYEAQQDKSGLPNDRFSAERPEGSISTLTIQRTEQRDSAMYRCASSLGVGDQEQFFGPGTRLTVL.

CDR3 in DNA: TGTGCCAGCAGTCCGGACAGGCCGAGAACCCTCCACTTT. Its protein is CASSPDRPRTLHF. The chain recombines TRBV12-3 or TRBV12-4 with TRBJ1-6, with 7 bases matching TRBD1. Losses at the gene ends were 5 bases for V and 14 bases for J; bases not matched to a gene: 9. The CDR3 extends over 13 amino acids.

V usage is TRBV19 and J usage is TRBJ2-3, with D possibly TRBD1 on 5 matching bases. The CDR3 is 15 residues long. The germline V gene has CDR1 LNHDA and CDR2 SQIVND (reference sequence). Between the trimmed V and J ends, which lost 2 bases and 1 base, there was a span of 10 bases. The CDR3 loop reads CASSIMGQGTDTQYF. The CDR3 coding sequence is TGTGCCAGTAGTATAATGGGGCAGGGCACAGATACGCAGTATTTT. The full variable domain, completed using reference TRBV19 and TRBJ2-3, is DGGITQSPKYLFRKEGQNVTLSCEQNLNHDAMYWYRQDPGQGLRLIYYSQIVNDFQKGDIAEGYSVSREKKESFPLTVTSAQKNPTAFYLCASSIMGQGTDTQYFGPGTRLTVL.

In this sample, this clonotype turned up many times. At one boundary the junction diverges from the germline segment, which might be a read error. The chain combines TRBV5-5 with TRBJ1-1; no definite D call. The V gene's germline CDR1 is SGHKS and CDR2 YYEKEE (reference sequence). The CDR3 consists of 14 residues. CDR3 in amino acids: CASSLEPRRTEAFF. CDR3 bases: TGTGCCAGCAGTTTGGAACCCCGAAGAACTGAAGCTTTCTTT.

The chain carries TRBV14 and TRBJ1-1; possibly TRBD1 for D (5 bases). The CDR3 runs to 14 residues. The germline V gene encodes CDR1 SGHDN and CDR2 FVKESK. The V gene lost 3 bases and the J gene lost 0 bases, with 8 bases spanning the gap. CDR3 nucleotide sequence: TGTGCCAGCAGCCAGAAGGGGTTGAACACTGAAGCTTTCTTT. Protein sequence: CASSQKGLNTEAFF.

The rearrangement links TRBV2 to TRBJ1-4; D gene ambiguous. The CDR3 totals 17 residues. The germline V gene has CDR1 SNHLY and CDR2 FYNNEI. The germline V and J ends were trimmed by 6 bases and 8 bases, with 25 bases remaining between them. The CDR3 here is CASRDHRRTSLDEKLFF. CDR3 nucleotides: TGTGCCAGCAGGGACCATCGACGGACGTCCTTGGACGAAAAACTGTTTTTT.

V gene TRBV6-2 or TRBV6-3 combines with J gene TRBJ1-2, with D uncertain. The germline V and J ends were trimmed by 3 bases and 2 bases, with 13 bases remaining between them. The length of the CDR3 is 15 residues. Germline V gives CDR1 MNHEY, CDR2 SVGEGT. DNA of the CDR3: TGTGCCAGCAGTTATCGGTTGTATTGGAACTATGGCTACACCTTC. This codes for CASSYRLYWNYGYTF.

The CDR3 spells CASSPGTSNTGELFF. The CDR3 DNA follows: TGTGCCAGCAGCCCGGGGACGTCAAACACCGGGGAGCTGTTTTTT. The gene calls are TRBV9 and TRBJ2-2, with D perhaps TRBD1 or TRBD2 (5 bases each). The CDR3 loop spans 15 amino acids. Between the trimmed V and J ends, which lost 4 bases and 2 bases, there was a span of 12 bases. In germline, CDR1 is SGDLS, CDR2 YYNGEE.

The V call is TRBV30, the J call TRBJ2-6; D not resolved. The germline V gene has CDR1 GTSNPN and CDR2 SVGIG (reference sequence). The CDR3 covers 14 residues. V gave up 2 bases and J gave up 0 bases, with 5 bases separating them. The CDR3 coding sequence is TGTGCCTGGAGTAGTAGCTCTGGGGCCAACGTCCTGACTTTC. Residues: CAWSSSSGANVLTF.

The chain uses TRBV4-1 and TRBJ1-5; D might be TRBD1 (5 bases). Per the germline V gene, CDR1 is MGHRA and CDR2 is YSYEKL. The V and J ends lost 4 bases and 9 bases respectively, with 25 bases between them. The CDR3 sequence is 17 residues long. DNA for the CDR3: TGCGCCAGCAGCCTGTTACCCACCGGGACGGAGGTTTGGCCCCAGCATTTT. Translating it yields CASSLLPTGTEVWPQHF.

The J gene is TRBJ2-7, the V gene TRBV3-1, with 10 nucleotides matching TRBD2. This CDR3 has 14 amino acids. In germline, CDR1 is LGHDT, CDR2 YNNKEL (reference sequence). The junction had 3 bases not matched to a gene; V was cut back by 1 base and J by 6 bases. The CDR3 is CASSQVSGGAEQYF. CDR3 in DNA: TGTGCCAGCAGCCAAGTGAGCGGGGGGGCCGAGCAGTACTTC.